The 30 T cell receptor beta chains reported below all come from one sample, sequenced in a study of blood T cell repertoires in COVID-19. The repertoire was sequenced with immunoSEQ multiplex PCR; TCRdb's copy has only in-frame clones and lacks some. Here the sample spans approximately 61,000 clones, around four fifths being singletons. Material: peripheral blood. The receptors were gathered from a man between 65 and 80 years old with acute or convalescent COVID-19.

CDR3 sequence: CASSKGTGGGTDTQYF. CDR3 nucleotide sequence: TGCGCCAGCAGTAAAGGGACAGGGGGAGGCACAGATACGCAGTATTTT. The chain combines TRBV10-1 with TRBJ2-3; 11 bases line up with TRBD1. In germline, CDR1 is WNHNN, CDR2 SYGVQD (reference sequence). The CDR3 sequence is 16 residues long. J lost 1 base, V lost 5 bases, and 5 bases had no gene match.

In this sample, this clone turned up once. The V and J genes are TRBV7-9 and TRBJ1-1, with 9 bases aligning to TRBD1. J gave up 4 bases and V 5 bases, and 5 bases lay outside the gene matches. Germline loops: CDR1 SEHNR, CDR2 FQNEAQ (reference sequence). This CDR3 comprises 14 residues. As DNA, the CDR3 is TGTGCCAGCAGCGTCCGGGACAGGGCCACTGAAGCTTTCTTT. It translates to CASSVRDRATEAFF.

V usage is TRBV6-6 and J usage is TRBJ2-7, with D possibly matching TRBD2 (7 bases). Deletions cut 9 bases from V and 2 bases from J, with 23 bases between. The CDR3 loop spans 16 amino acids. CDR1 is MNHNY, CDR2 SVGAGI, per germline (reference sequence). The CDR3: CASWEGTSQTAYEQYF. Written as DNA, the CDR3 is TGTGCCAGTTGGGAGGGGACATCCCAAACGGCCTACGAGCAGTACTTC.

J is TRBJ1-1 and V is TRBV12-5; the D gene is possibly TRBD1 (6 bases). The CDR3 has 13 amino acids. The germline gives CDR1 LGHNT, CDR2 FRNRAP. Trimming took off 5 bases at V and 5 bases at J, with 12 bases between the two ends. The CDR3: CASGPRTETEAFF. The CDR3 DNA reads TGTGCTAGTGGTCCGCGGACAGAAACTGAAGCTTTCTTT.

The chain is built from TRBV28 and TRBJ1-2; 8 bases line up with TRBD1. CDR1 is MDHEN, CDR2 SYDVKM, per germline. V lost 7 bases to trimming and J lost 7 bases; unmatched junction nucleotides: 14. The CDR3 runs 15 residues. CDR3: CASTWTGFKGGGYTF. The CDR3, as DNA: TGTGCCAGCACCTGGACAGGGTTTAAGGGTGGTGGCTACACCTTC.

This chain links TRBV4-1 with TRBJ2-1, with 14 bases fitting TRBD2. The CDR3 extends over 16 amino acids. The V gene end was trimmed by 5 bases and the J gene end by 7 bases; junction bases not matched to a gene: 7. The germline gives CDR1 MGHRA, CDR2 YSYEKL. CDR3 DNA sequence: TGCGCCAGCAGCAACCGACTAGCGGGGGGGCCAAATGAGCAGTTCTTC. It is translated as CASSNRLAGGPNEQFF.

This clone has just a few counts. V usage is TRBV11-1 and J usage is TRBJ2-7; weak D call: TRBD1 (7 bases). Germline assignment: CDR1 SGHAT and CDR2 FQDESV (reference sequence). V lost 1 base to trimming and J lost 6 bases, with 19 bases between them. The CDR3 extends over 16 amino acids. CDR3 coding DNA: TGTGCCAGCAGCTTAGAGGGGCCAGGGGGGACGGGCGAGCAGTACTTC. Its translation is CASSLEGPGGTGEQYF.

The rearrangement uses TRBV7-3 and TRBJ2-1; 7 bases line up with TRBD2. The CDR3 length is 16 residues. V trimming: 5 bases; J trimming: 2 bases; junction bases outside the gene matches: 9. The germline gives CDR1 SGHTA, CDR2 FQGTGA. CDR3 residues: CASSPRLAGPYNEQFF. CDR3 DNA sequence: TGTGCCAGCAGCCCTCGACTAGCTGGACCCTACAATGAGCAGTTCTTC.

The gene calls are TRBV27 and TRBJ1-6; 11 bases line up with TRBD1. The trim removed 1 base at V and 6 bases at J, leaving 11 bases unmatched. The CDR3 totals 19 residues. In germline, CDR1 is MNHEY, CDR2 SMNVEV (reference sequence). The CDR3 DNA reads TGTGCCAGCAGTTTATACGGGACAGGGGGGGAGTTCGGTAATTCACCCCTCCACTTT. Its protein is CASSLYGTGGEFGNSPLHF.

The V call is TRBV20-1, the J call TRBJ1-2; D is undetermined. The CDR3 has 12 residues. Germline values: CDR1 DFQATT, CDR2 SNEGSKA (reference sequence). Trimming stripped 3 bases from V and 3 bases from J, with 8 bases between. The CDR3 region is CSASESDYGYTF. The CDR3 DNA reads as TGCAGTGCTAGTGAATCGGACTATGGCTACACCTTC.

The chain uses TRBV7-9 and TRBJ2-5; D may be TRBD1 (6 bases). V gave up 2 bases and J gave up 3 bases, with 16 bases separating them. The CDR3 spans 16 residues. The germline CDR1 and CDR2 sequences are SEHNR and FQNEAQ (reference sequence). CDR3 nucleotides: TGTGCCAGCAGCTTATTTATGCCTACAGGGAAAGAGACCCAGTACTTC. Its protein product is CASSLFMPTGKETQYF.

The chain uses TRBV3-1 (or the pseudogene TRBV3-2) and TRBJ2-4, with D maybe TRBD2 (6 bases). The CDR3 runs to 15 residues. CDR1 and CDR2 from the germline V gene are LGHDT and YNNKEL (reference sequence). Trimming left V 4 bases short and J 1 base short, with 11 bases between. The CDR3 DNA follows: TGTGCCAGCAGCCTGGTTAGCGGTGCCAAAAACATTCAGTACTTC. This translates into CASSLVSGAKNIQYF.

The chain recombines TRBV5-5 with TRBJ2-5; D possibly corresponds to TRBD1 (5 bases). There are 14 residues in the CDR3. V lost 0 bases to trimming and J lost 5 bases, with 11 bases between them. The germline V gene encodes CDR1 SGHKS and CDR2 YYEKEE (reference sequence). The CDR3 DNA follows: TGTGCCAGCAGCTTGGAAGCAGGGTGGGAGACCCAGTACTTC. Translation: CASSLEAGWETQYF. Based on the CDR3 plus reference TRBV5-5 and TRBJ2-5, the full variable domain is DAGVTQSPTHLIKTRGQQVTLRCSPISGHKSVSWYQQVLGQGPQFIFQYYEKEERGRGNFPDRFSARQFPNYSSELNVNALLLGDSALYLCASSLEAGWETQYFGPGTRLLVL.

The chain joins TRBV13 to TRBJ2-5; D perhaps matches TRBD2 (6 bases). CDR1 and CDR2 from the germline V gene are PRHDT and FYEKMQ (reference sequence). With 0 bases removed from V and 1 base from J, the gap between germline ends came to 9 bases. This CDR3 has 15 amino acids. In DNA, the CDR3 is TGTGCCAGCAGCTTAGGGGAGGGGCGCCAAGAGACCCAGTACTTC. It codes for CASSLGEGRQETQYF.

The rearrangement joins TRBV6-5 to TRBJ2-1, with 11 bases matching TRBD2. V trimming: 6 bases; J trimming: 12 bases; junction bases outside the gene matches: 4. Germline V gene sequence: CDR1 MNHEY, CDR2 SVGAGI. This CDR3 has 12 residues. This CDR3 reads CASRLAGALQFF. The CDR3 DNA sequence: TGTGCCAGCAGACTAGCGGGGGCCCTGCAGTTCTTC.

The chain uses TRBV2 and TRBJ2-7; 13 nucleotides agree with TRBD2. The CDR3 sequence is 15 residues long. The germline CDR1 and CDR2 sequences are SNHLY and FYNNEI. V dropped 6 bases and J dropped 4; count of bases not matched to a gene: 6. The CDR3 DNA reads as TGTGCCAGCAGATGGACTAGCGGGGGCCCTTACGAGCAGTACTTC. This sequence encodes CASRWTSGGPYEQYF.

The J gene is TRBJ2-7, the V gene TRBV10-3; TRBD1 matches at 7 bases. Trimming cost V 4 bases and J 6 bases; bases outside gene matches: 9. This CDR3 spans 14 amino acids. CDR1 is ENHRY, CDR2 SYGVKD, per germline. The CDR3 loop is CAISVTGELGEQYF. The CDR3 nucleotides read TGTGCCATCAGTGTCACAGGGGAGCTGGGCGAGCAGTACTTC.

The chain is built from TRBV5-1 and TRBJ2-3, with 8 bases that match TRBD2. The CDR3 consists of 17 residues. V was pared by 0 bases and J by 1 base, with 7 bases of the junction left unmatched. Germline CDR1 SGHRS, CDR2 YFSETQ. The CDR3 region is CASSLVNGGAGTDTQYF. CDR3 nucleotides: TGCGCCAGCAGCTTGGTGAACGGGGGGGCCGGCACAGATACGCAGTATTTT.

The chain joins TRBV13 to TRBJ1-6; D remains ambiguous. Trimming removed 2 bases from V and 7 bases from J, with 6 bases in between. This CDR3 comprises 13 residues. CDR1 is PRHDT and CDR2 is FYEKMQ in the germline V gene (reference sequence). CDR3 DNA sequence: TGTGCCAGCAGCTTATCGGGAAATTCACCCCTCCACTTT. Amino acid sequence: CASSLSGNSPLHF.

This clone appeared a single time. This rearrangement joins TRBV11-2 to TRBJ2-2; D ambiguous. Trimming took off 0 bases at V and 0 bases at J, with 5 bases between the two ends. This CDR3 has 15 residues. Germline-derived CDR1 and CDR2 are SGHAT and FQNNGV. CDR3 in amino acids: CASSLDFSNTGELFF. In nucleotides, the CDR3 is TGTGCCAGCAGCTTAGACTTTTCGAACACCGGGGAGCTGTTTTTT.

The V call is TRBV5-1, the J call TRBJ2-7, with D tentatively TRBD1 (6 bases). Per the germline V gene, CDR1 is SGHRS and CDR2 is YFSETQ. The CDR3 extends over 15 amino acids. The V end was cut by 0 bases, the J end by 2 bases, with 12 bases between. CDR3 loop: CASSLGQGFAYEQYF. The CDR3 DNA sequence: TGCGCCAGCAGCTTGGGTCAGGGGTTCGCCTACGAGCAGTACTTC.

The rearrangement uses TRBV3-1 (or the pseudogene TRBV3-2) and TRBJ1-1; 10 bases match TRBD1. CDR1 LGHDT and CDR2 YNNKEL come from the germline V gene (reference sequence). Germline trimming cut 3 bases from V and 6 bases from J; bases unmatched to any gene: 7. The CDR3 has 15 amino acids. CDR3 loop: CASSHPGQGEAEAFF. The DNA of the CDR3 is TGTGCCAGCAGCCACCCCGGACAGGGGGAGGCTGAAGCTTTCTTT.

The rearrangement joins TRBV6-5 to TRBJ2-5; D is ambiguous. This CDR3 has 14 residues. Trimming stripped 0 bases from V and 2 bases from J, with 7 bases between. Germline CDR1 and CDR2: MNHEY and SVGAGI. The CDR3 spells CASSYSYRQETQYF. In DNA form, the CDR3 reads TGTGCCAGCAGTTACTCTTACCGGCAAGAGACCCAGTACTTC.

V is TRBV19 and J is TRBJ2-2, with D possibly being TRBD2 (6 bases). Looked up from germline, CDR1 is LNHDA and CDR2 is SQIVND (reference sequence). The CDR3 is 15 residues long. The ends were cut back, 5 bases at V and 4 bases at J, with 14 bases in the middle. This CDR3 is CASSPRDSFTGELFF. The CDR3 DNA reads TGTGCCAGTAGTCCCCGGGACTCGTTCACCGGGGAGCTGTTTTTT.

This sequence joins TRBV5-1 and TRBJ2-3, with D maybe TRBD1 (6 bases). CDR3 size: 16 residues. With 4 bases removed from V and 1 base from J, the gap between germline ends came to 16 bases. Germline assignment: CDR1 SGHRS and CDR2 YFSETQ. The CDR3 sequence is CASSRTGTSRTDTQYF. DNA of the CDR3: TGCGCCAGCAGCCGGACCGGGACATCCCGCACAGATACGCAGTATTTT.

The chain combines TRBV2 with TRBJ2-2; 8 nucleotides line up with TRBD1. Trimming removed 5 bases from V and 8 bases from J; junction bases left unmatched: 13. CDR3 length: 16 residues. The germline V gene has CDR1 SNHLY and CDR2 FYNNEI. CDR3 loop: CASSSGQGGALGELFF. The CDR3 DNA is TGTGCCAGCAGTTCCGGACAGGGTGGGGCGCTGGGGGAGCTGTTTTTT.

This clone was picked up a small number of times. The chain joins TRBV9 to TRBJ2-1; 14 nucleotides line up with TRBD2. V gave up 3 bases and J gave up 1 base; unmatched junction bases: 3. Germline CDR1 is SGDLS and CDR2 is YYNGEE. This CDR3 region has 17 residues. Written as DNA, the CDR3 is TGTGCCAGCAGCGAGGGACTAGCGGGGGTTTCCTACAATGAGCAGTTCTTC. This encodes CASSEGLAGVSYNEQFF. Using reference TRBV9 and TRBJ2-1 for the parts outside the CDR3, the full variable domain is DSGVTQTPKHLITATGQRVTLRCSPRSGDLSVYWYQQSLDQGLQFLIQYYNGEERAKGNILERFSAQQFPDLHSELNLSSLELGDSALYFCASSEGLAGVSYNEQFFGPGTRLTVL.

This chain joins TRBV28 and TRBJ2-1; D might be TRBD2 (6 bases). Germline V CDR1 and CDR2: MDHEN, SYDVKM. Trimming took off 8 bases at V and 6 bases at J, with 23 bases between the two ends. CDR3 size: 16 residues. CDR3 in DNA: TGTGCCAGCTCCCCCCGATTTGGGGGACTGGGCAATGAGCAGTTCTTC. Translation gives CASSPRFGGLGNEQFF.

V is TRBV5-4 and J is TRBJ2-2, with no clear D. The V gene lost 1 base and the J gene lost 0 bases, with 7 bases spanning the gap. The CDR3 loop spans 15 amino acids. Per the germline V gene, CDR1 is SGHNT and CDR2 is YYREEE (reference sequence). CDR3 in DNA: TGTGCCAGCAGCTTGCCCCAGTCGAACACCGGGGAGCTGTTTTTT. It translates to CASSLPQSNTGELFF.

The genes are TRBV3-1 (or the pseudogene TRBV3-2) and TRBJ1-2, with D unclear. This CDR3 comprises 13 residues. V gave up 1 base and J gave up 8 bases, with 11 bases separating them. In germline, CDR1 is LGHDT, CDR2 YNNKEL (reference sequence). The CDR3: CASSQVRDRGYTF. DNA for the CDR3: TGTGCCAGCAGCCAAGTTCGGGATCGGGGCTACACCTTC.